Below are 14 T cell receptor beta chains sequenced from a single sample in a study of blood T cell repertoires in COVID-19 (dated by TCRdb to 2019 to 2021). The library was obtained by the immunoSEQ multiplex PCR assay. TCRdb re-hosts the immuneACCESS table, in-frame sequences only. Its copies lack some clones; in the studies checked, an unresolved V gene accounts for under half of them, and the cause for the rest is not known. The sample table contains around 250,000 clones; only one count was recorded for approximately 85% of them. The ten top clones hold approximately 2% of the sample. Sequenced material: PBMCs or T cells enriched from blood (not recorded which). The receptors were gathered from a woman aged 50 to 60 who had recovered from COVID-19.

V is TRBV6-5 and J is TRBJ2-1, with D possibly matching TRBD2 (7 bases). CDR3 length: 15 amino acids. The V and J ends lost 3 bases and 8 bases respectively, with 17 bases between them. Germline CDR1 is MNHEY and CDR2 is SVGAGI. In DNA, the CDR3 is TGTGCCAGCAGTTATGGCGGGGGCACAAGGGATGAGCAGTTCTTC. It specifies CASSYGGGTRDEQFF.

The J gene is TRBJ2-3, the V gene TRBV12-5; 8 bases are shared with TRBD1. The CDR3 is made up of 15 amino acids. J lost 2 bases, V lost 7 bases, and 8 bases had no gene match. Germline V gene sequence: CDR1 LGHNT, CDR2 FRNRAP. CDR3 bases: TGTGCTAGTGCCCCTCGGACAGGGCTCACAGATACGCAGTATTTT. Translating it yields CASAPRTGLTDTQYF.

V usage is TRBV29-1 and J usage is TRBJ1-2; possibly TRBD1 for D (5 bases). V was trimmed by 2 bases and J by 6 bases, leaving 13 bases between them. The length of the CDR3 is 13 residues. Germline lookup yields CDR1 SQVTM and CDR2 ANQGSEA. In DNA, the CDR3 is TGCAGCGTTGAAACTACAGGTCGTCATGGCTACACCTTC. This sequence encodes CSVETTGRHGYTF.

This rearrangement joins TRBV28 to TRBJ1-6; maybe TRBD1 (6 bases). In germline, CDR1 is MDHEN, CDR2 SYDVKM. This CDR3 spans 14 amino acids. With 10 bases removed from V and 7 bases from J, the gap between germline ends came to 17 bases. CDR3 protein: CAIPGDLRNSPLHF. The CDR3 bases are TGTGCCATTCCAGGGGATTTAAGGAATTCACCCCTCCACTTT. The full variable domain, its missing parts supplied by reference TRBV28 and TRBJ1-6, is DVKVTQSSRYLVKRTGEKVFLECVQDMDHENMFWYRQDPGLGLRLIYFSYDVKMKEKGDIPEGYSVSREKKERFSLILESASTNQTSMYLCAIPGDLRNSPLHFGNGTRLTVT.

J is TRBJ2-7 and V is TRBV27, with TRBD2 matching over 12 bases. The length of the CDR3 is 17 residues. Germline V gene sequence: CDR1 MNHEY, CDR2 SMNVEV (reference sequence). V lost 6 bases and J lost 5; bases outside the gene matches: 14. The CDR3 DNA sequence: TGTGCCAGCAGCCACGGACTAGCGGGGACCCCCCGGGACGAGCAGTACTTC. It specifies CASSHGLAGTPRDEQYF.

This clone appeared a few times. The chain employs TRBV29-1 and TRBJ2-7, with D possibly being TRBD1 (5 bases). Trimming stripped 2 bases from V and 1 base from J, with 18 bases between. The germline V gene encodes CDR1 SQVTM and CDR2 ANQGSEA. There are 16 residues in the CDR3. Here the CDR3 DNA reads TGCAGCGTTGAATTGGGCCGCACAGGTGATTCCTACGAGCAGTACTTC. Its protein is CSVELGRTGDSYEQYF.

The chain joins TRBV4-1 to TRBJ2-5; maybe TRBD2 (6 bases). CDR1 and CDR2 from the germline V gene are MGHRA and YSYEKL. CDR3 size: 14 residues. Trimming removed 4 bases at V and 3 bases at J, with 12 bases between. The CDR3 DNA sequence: TGCGCCAGCAGCCTCGGGACTTCGAAAGAGACCCAGTACTTC. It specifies CASSLGTSKETQYF.

As DNA, the CDR3 is TGTGCCAGCTCACCAATATCCGTTGCAACTAATGAAAAACTGTTTTTT. Amino acids: CASSPISVATNEKLFF. The rearrangement joins TRBV18 to TRBJ1-4; no clear D. Looked up from germline, CDR1 is KGHSH and CDR2 is LQKENI. Trimming stripped 2 bases from V and 0 bases from J, with 10 bases between. The CDR3 extends over 16 amino acids.

CDR3: CASTLATGTNYGYTF. CDR3 bases: TGTGCCAGCACCCTCGCTACGGGGACTAACTATGGCTACACCTTC. This rearrangement joins TRBV6-5 to TRBJ1-2; D is uncertain. The germline V and J ends were trimmed by 7 bases and 0 bases, with 15 bases remaining between them. The CDR3 consists of 15 residues. CDR1 is MNHEY and CDR2 is SVGAGI in the germline V gene.

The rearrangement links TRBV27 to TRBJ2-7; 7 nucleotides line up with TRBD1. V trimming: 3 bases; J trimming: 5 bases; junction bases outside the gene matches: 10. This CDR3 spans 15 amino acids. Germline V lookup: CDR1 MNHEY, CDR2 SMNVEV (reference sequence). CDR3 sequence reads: CASSLQGELYDEQYF. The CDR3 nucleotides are TGTGCCAGCAGTTTGCAGGGGGAACTATACGACGAGCAGTACTTC.

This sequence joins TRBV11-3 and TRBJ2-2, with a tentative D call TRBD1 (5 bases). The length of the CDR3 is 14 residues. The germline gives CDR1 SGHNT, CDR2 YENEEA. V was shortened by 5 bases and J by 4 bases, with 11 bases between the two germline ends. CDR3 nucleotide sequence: TGTGCCAGCAGCGGGGCAGGGCGCACCGGGGAGCTGTTTTTT. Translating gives CASSGAGRTGELFF.

This chain's CDR3 is CASSIRGRMNTEAFF. The CDR3 nucleotides read TGTGCCAGTAGTATCAGGGGGCGAATGAACACTGAAGCTTTCTTT. The chain carries TRBV19 and TRBJ1-1; 8 bases are a match to TRBD1. The CDR3 extends over 15 amino acids. Germline CDR1 LNHDA, CDR2 SQIVND (reference sequence). V was pared by 3 bases and J by 0 bases, with 3 bases of the junction left unmatched. Full variable domain (remainder filled in from reference TRBV19 and TRBJ1-1): DGGITQSPKYLFRKEGQNVTLSCEQNLNHDAMYWYRQDPGQGLRLIYYSQIVNDFQKGDIAEGYSVSREKKESFPLTVTSAQKNPTAFYLCASSIRGRMNTEAFFGQGTRLTVV.

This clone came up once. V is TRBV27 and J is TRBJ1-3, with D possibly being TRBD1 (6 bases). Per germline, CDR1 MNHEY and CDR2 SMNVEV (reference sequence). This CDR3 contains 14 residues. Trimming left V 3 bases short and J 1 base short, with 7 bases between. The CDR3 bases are TGTGCCAGCAGTTTCAGGGGTTCTGGAAACACCATATATTTT. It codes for CASSFRGSGNTIYF.

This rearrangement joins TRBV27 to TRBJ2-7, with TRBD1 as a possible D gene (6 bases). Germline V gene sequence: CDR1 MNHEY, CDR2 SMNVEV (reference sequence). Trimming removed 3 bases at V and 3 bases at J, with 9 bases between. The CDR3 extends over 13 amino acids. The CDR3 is CASSFQGGYEQYF. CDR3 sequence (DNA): TGTGCCAGCAGTTTTCAAGGGGGCTACGAGCAGTACTTC.